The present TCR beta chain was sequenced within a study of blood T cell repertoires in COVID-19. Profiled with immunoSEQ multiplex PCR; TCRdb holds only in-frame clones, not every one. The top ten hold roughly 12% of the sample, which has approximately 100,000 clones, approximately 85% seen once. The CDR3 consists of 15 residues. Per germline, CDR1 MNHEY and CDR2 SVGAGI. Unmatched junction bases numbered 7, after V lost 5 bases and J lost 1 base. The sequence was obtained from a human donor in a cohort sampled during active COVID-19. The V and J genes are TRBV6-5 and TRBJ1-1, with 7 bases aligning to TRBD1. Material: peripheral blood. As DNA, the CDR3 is TGTGCCAGCAGTCCGGACAGGTTCTCGAACACTGAAGCTTTCTTT. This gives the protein CASSPDRFSNTEAFF.